This T cell receptor (beta chain) was captured in a study of OX40 agonist ivuxolimab in advanced cancers. About the study: The dose-escalation cohort had hepatocellular carcinoma, melanoma, renal cell or head and neck cancer. The mean age was 60 years, ranging from roughly 23 to 80, with over 70% of participants male.

Looked up from germline, CDR1 is MNHEY and CDR2 is SMNVEV (reference sequence). The CDR3 totals 15 residues. Study results and caveats: There were also nonresponders showing low normalized T-cell clonal expansion. Antigen specificity remained undetermined for the expanded peripheral T cells.

Sequencing used immunoSEQ multiplex PCR; TCRdb keeps in-frame clones, though not all of them. The sample consists of about 42,000 clones, around nine tenths of them appearing once. As regards this clone: The target antigen is unknown.

Sequenced here: CD4+ or CD8+ T cells sorted from blood, sampled in a trial of the OX40 agonist ivuxolimab. The TCR originated in an adult with an advanced solid tumor such as melanoma, head and neck, liver or kidney cancer. The V gene is TRBV27, the J gene TRBJ2-5; 9 bases match TRBD1. The end of the DNA is better explained by TRBJ2-7, so the J call may be wrong. CDR3 nucleotide sequence: TGTGCCAGCAGCCGACCAGGGACAGGGATACACGAGCAGTACTTC. Protein product: CASSRPGTGIHEQYF.